Following are 19 T cell receptor beta chains from one sample sequenced in a study of cytomegalovirus exposure and HLA in healthy donors. It was with 60 Vbeta and 13 Jbeta primers that the PCR ran. Repertoires were generated with immunoSEQ multiplex PCR, while TCRdb's copy carries only in-frame clones and drops some. The data contain roughly 180,000 clones, approximately 80% of them singletons. Input material: PBMCs. The receptors come from a female donor in good health and CMV-seronegative.

The CDR3 loop reads CASTRRRGETQYF. The CDR3 coding sequence is TGTGCCAGCACCAGGAGACGGGGAGAGACCCAGTACTTC. J is TRBJ2-5 and V is TRBV28; tentative D call: TRBD2 (5 bases). This CDR3 contains 13 residues. Germline values: CDR1 MDHEN, CDR2 SYDVKM. V was trimmed by 7 bases and J by 4 bases, leaving 13 bases between them.

The V gene is TRBV7-3, the J gene TRBJ2-7, with 8 bases aligning to TRBD2. Germline values: CDR1 SGHTA, CDR2 FQGTGA. V was pared by 6 bases and J by 6 bases, with 7 bases of the junction left unmatched. The CDR3 consists of 13 residues. CDR3 loop: CASSWRGDSEQYF. CDR3 nucleotides: TGTGCCAGCAGTTGGCGGGGGGACTCCGAGCAGTACTTC.

The chain combines TRBV5-4 with TRBJ2-7; 9 bases agree with TRBD1. Germline V gene lookup returns CDR1 SGHNT and CDR2 YYREEE (reference sequence). J gave up 2 bases and V 4 bases, and 4 bases lay outside the gene matches. This CDR3 is built from 14 residues. In DNA, the CDR3 is TGTGCCAGCAGCACCGGGACAGGGCCCTACGAGCAGTACTTC. Its translation is CASSTGTGPYEQYF.

This clone was recorded only once. V gene TRBV4-1 combines with J gene TRBJ2-7; D possibly corresponds to TRBD1 (6 bases). The CDR3 is made up of 14 amino acids. V was cut by 5 bases and J by 2 bases, with 13 bases left in between. Germline V gene lookup returns CDR1 MGHRA and CDR2 YSYEKL. The CDR3 coding sequence is TGCGCCAGCAGCTGGGGGCCGGGGACCTACGAGCAGTACTTC. This codes for CASSWGPGTYEQYF.

This chain links TRBV6-5 with TRBJ2-3, with D unclear. The CDR3 extends over 15 amino acids. Trimming removed 3 bases at V and 2 bases at J, with 12 bases between. Per the germline V gene, CDR1 is MNHEY and CDR2 is SVGAGI. The CDR3, as DNA: TGTGCCAGCAGTTATCAGGTGTCCTACACAGATACGCAGTATTTT. This codes for CASSYQVSYTDTQYF.

CDR3 nucleotides: TGTGCCAGCAGTGATTCTACTAGATACAATGAGCAGTTCTTC. Its protein is CASSDSTRYNEQFF. This chain links TRBV2 with TRBJ2-1, with D perhaps TRBD2 (5 bases). Trimming left V 3 bases short and J 4 bases short, with 10 bases between. Per the germline V gene, CDR1 is SNHLY and CDR2 is FYNNEI. This CDR3 is built from 14 residues. The whole variable domain, remainder taken from reference TRBV2 and TRBJ2-1, is EPEVTQTPSHQVTQMGQEVILRCVPISNHLYFYWYRQILGQKVEFLVSFYNNEISEKSEIFDDQFSVERPDGSNFTLKIRSTKLEDSAMYFCASSDSTRYNEQFFGPGTRLTVL.

This rearrangement joins TRBV11-3 to TRBJ1-5; 8 nucleotides agree with TRBD1. This CDR3 region has 15 residues. Trimming at V came to 5 bases and at J to 7 bases, leaving 10 bases not matched to a gene. Per germline, CDR1 SGHNT and CDR2 YENEEA. CDR3 residues: CASSQRAGGLQPQHF. In DNA, the CDR3 is TGTGCCAGCAGCCAAAGGGCAGGGGGCCTCCAGCCCCAGCATTTT.

The rearrangement links TRBV13 to TRBJ2-3; TRBD2 matches at 8 bases. This CDR3 contains 15 residues. CDR1 and CDR2 (germline): PRHDT, FYEKMQ (reference sequence). V dropped 7 bases and J dropped 7; count of bases not matched to a gene: 13. CDR3 in amino acids: CASTPPGRGVYTQYF. In DNA form, the CDR3 reads TGTGCCAGCACCCCGCCCGGGCGGGGGGTGTATACGCAGTATTTT.

This chain joins TRBV5-4 and TRBJ2-7, with 11 nucleotides matching TRBD1. The V gene's germline CDR1 is SGHNT and CDR2 YYREEE (reference sequence). CDR3 size: 14 residues. V was clipped by 3 bases and J by 4 bases; unmatched bases: 3. The CDR3 bases are TGTGCCAGCAGCTCGGGACAGGGGGGATACGAGCAGTACTTC. As protein: CASSSGQGGYEQYF.

The chain is built from TRBV10-1 and TRBJ2-1; 9 bases are a match to TRBD1. The junction had 10 bases not matched to a gene; V was cut back by 0 bases and J by 4 bases. Germline CDR1 WNHNN, CDR2 SYGVQD (reference sequence). CDR3 length: 18 residues. The chain's CDR3 is CASSESNAGQGPYNEQFF. CDR3 DNA sequence: TGCGCCAGCAGTGAGTCAAATGCGGGACAGGGTCCGTACAATGAGCAGTTCTTC.

The chain has TRBV6-1 and TRBJ1-5; D unresolved. V lost 6 bases, J lost 8 bases, and 8 bases lay in between. Germline assignment: CDR1 MNHNS and CDR2 SASEGT. This CDR3 region has 11 residues. DNA of the CDR3: TGTGCCAGCAGCGCCCGAGAGCCCCAGCATTTT. Translating gives CASSAREPQHF.

The chain couples TRBV2 to TRBJ1-2; D might be TRBD1 (6 bases). V was pared by 4 bases and J by 8 bases, with 11 bases between. This CDR3 spans 12 amino acids. Germline lookup yields CDR1 SNHLY and CDR2 FYNNEI. CDR3 in amino acids: CASSAQGLGYTF. The CDR3 DNA reads as TGTGCCAGCAGTGCACAGGGTTTGGGCTACACCTTC.

This clone has a handful of counts. This chain joins TRBV19 and TRBJ2-3; 8 positions match TRBD2. Germline lookup yields CDR1 LNHDA and CDR2 SQIVND (reference sequence). V lost 5 bases and J lost 0; bases outside the gene matches: 4. The CDR3 is 15 amino acids. DNA for the CDR3: TGTGCCAGTAGTCTTAGCGGGGCTAGCACAGATACGCAGTATTTT. This sequence encodes CASSLSGASTDTQYF.

This chain uses TRBV30 with TRBJ1-6, with 8 bases that match TRBD1. The CDR3 consists of 14 residues. V lost 4 bases to trimming and J lost 8 bases; unmatched junction nucleotides: 7. CDR1 is GTSNPN and CDR2 is SVGIG in the germline V gene (reference sequence). Written as DNA, the CDR3 is TGTGCCTGGAACCGAGGACAGGGCGATTCACCCCTCCACTTT. It encodes CAWNRGQGDSPLHF.

The chain couples TRBV27 to TRBJ2-1, with TRBD1 matching over 12 bases. This CDR3 region has 17 residues. Germline CDR1 MNHEY, CDR2 SMNVEV (reference sequence). After removal of 5 bases from V and 8 bases from J, the junction contained 13 bases not matched to a gene. CDR3 region: CASSPLGLGQGAYEQFF. In DNA form, the CDR3 reads TGTGCCAGCAGTCCCCTGGGGTTGGGACAGGGGGCTTATGAGCAGTTCTTC.

This rearrangement joins TRBV7-6 to TRBJ2-7; D perhaps matches TRBD2 (7 bases). Trimming removed 5 bases from V and 4 bases from J, with 18 bases in between. The CDR3 length is 15 residues. Germline V gene sequence: CDR1 SGHVS, CDR2 FNYEAQ. The CDR3 here is CASSRTGAGAYEQYF. For the CDR3, the DNA is TGTGCCAGCAGCCGAACGGGGGCGGGGGCTTACGAGCAGTACTTC.

The chain uses TRBV5-4 and TRBJ1-6; D is perhaps TRBD1 (6 bases). Trimming cost V 3 bases and J 9 bases, with 7 bases left between them. This CDR3 contains 12 residues. Looked up from germline, CDR1 is SGHNT and CDR2 is YYREEE (reference sequence). The CDR3 nucleotides are TGTGCCAGCAGCTCAGGGGTTTCACCCCTCCACTTT. This translates into CASSSGVSPLHF.

The sample holds a few counts of this clone. The V and J genes are TRBV19 and TRBJ1-2, with 10 nucleotides matching TRBD1. Germline V gene data show CDR1 as LNHDA and CDR2 as SQIVND (reference sequence). The V and J ends lost 7 bases and 6 bases, in that order; junction bases with no gene match: 11. CDR3 length equals 15 residues. CDR3 sequence reads: CASTRTGGFLHGYTF. CDR3 sequence (DNA): TGTGCCAGTACCCGGACAGGGGGGTTTCTGCATGGCTACACCTTC.

This chain uses TRBV12-5 with TRBJ1-1; tentative D call: TRBD1 (5 bases). The CDR3 sequence is 12 residues long. Germline CDR1 is LGHNT and CDR2 is FRNRAP. V was pared by 2 bases and J by 5 bases, with 6 bases between. Written as DNA, the CDR3 is TGTGCTAGTGGTTTGCGACAGACTGAAGCTTTCTTT. This sequence encodes CASGLRQTEAFF.